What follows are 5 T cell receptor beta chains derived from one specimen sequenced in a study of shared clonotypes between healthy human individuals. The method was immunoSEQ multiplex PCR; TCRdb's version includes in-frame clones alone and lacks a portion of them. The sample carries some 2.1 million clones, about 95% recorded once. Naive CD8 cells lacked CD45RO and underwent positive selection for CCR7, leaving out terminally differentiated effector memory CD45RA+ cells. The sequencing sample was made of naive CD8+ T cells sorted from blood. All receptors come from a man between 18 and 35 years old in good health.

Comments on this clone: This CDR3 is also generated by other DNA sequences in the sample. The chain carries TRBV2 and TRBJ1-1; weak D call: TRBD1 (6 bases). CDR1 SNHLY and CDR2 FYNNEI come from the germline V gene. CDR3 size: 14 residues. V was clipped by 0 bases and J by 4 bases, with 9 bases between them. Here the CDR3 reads CASSEAGGGTEAFF. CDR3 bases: TGTGCCAGCAGTGAAGCGGGGGGCGGCACTGAAGCTTTCTTT.

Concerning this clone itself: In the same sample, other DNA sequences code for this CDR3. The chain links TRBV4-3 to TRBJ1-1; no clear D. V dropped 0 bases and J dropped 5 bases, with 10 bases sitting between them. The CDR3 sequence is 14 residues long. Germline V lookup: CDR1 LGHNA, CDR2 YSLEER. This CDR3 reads CASSQDGGYTEAFF. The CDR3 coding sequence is TGCGCCAGCAGCCAAGACGGTGGGTATACTGAAGCTTTCTTT.

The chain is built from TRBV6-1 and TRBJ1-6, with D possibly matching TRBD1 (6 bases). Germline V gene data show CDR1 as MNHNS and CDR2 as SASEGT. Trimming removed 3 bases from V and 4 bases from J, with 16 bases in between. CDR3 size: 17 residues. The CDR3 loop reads CASSDSSWGAYNSPLHF. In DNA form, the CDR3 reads TGTGCCAGCAGTGACAGCTCATGGGGGGCTTATAATTCACCCCTCCACTTT.

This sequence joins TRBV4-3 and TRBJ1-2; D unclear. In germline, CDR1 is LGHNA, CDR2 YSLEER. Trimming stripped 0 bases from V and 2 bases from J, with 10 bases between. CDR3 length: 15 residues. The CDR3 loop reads CASSQDLEDNYGYTF. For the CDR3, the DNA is TGCGCCAGCAGCCAAGATCTAGAGGACAACTATGGCTACACCTTC.

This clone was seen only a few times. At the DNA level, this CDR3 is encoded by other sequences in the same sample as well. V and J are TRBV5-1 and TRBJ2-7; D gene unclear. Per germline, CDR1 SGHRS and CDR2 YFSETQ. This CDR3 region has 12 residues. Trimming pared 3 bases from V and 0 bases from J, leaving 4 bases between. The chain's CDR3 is CASSSNSYEQYF. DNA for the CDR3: TGCGCCAGCAGCTCCAACTCCTACGAGCAGTACTTC.